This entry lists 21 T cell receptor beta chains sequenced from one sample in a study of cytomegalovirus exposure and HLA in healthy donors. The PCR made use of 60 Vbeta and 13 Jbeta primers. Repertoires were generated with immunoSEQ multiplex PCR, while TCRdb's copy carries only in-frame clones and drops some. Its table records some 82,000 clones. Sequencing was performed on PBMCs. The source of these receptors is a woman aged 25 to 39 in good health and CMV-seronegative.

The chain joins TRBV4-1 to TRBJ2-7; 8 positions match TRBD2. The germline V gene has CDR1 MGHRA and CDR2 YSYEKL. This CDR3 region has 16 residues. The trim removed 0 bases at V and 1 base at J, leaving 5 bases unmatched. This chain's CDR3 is CASSQESGRVSYEQYF. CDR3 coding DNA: TGCGCCAGCAGCCAAGAAAGCGGGAGAGTGTCCTACGAGCAGTACTTC.

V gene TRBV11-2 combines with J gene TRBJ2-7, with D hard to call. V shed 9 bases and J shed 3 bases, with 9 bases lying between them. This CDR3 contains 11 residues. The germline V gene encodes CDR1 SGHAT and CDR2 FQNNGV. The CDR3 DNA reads TGTGCCAGAAGCCCCAACTACGAGCAGTACTTC. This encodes CARSPNYEQYF.

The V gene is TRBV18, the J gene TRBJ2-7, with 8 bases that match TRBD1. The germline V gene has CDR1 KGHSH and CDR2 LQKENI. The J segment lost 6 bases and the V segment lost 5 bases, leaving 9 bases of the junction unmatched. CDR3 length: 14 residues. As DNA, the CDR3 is TGTGCCAGCTCAGGACAGGGCGCCGAGGGCGAGCAGTACTTC. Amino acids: CASSGQGAEGEQYF. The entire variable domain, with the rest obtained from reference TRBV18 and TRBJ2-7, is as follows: NAGVMQNPRHLVRRRGQEARLRCSPMKGHSHVYWYRQLPEEGLKFMVYLQKENIIDESGMPKERFSAEFPKEGPSILRIQQVVRGDSAAYFCASSGQGAEGEQYFGPGTRLTVT.

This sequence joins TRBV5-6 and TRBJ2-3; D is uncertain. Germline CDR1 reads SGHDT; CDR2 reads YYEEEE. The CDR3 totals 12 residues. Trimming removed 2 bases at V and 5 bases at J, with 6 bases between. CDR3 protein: CASSFTRDTQYF. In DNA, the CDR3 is TGTGCCAGCAGCTTCACACGAGATACGCAGTATTTT.

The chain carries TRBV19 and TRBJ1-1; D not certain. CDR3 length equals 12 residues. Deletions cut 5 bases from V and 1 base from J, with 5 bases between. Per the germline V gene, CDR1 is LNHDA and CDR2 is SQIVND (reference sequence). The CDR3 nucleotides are TGTGCCAGTAGTGCGCCGAACACTGAAGCTTTCTTT. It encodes CASSAPNTEAFF.

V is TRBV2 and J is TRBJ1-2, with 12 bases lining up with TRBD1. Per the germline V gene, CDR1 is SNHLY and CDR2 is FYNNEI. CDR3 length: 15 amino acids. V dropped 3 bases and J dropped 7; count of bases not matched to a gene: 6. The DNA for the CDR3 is TGTGCCAGCAGTGACATGGGACAGGGGGCCAGTGGCTACACCTTC. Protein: CASSDMGQGASGYTF.

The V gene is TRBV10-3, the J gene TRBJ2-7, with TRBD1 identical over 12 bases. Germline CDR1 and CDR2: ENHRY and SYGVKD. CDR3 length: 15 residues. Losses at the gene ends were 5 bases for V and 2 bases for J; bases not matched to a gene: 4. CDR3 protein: CAISPGQGAAYEQYF. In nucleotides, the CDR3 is TGTGCCATCAGTCCGGGACAGGGGGCCGCCTACGAGCAGTACTTC.

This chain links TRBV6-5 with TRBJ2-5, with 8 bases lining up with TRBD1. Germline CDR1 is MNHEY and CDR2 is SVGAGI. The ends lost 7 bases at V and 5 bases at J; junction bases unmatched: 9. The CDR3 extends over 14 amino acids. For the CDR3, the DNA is TGTGCCAGCACCGAGACGACAGGGGAGGAGACCCAGTACTTC. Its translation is CASTETTGEETQYF.

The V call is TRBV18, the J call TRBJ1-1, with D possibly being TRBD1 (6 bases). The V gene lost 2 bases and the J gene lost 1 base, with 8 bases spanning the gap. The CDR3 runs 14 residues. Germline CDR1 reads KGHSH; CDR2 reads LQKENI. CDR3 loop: CASSPGDTNTEAFF. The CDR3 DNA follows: TGTGCCAGCTCACCAGGGGACACGAACACTGAAGCTTTCTTT.

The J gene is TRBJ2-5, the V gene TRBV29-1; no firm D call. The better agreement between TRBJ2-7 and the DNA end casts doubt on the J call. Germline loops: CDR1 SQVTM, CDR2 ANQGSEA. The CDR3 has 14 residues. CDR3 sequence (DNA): TGCAGCGTTGCTTTTTCAGCGCTTGCCTACGAGCAGTACTTC. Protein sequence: CSVAFSALAYEQYF.

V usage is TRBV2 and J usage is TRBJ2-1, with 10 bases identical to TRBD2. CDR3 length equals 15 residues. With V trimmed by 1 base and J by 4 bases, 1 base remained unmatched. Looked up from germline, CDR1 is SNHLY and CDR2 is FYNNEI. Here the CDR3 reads CASSEGTSGYNEQFF. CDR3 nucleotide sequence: TGTGCCAGCAGTGAAGGGACTAGCGGATACAATGAGCAGTTCTTC.

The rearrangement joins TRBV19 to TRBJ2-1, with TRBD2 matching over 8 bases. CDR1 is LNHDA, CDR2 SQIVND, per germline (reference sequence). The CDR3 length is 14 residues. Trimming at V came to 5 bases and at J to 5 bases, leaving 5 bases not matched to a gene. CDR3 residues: CASSWVAGHNEQFF. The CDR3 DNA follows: TGTGCCAGTAGTTGGGTAGCGGGGCACAATGAGCAGTTCTTC.

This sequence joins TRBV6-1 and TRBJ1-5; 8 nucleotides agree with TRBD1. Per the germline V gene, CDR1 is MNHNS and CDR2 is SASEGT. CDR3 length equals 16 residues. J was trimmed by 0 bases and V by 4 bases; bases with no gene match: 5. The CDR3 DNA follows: TGTGCCAGCAGTGTGGGGACAGGACATAGCAATCAGCCCCAGCATTTT. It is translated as CASSVGTGHSNQPQHF.

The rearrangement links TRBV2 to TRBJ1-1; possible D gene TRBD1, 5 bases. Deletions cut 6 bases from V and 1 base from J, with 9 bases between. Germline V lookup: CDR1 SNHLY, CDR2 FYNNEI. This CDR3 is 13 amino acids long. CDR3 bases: TGTGCCAGCAGGGACCAGGGGAACACTGAAGCTTTCTTT. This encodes CASRDQGNTEAFF.

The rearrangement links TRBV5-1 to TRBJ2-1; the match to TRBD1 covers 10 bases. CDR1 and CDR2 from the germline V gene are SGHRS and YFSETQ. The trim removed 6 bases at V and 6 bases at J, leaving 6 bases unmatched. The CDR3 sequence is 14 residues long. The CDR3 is CASTWGTGVNEQFF. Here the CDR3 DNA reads TGCGCCAGCACCTGGGGGACAGGGGTCAATGAGCAGTTCTTC.

The CDR3 bases are TGCGCCAGCAGCTCGCGGGAGGGCACCGGGGAGCTGTTTTTT. This codes for CASSSREGTGELFF. This chain links TRBV5-1 with TRBJ2-2; 9 bases agree with TRBD2. Trimming removed 3 bases from V and 4 bases from J; junction bases left unmatched: 1. The V gene's germline CDR1 is SGHRS and CDR2 YFSETQ. This CDR3 is 14 amino acids long. Based on the CDR3 plus reference TRBV5-1 and TRBJ2-2, the full variable domain is KAGVTQTPRYLIKTRGQQVTLSCSPISGHRSVSWYQQTPGQGLQFLFEYFSETQRNKGNFPGRFSGRQFSNSRSEMNVSTLELGDSALYLCASSSREGTGELFFGEGSRLTVL.

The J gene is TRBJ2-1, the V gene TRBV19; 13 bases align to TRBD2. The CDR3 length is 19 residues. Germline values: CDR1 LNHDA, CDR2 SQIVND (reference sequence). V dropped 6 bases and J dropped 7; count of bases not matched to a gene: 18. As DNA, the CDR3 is TGTGCCAGTAGCCCTCCAGGACTAGCGGGAGAAAGTGTGGGTAATGAGCAGTTCTTC. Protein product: CASSPPGLAGESVGNEQFF.

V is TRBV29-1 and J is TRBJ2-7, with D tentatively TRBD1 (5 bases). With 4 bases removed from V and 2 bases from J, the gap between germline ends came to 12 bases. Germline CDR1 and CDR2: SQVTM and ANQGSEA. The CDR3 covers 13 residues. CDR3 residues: CSVVGQGAYEQYF. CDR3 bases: TGCAGCGTTGTGGGTCAGGGTGCCTACGAGCAGTACTTC.

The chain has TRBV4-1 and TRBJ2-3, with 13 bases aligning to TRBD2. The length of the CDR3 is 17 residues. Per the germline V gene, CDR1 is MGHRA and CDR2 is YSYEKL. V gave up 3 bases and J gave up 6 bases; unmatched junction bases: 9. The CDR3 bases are TGCGCCAGCAGCCAGGGTAGACTAGCGGGAGGAGGGGATACGCAGTATTTT. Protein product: CASSQGRLAGGGDTQYF.

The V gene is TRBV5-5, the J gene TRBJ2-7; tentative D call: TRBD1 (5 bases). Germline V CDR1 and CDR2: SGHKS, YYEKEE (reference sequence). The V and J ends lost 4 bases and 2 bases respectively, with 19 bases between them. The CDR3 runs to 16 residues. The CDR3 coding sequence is TGTGCCAGCAGCCCGGTGTGGCAGGGCCTCGCCTACGAGCAGTACTTC. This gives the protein CASSPVWQGLAYEQYF.

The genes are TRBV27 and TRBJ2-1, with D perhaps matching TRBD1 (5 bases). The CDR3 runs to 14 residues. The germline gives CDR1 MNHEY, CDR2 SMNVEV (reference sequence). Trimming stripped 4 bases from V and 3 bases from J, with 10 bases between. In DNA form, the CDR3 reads TGTGCCAGCAGTTCACAGGACCTCTACAATGAGCAGTTCTTC. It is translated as CASSSQDLYNEQFF.